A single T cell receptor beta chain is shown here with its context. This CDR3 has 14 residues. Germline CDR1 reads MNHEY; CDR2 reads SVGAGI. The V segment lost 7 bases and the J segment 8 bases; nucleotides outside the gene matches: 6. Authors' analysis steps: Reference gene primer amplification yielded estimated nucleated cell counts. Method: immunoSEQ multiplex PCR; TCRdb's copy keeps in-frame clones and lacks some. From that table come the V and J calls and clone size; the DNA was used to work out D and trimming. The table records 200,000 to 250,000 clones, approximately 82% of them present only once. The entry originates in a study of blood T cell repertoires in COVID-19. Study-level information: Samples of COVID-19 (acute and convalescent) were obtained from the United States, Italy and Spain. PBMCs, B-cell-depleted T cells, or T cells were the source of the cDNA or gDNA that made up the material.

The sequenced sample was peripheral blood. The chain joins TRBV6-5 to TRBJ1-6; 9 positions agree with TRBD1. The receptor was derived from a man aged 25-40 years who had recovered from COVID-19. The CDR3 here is CASKKTGGHSPLHF. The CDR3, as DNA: TGTGCCAGCAAAAAGACAGGGGGTCATTCACCCCTCCACTTT.